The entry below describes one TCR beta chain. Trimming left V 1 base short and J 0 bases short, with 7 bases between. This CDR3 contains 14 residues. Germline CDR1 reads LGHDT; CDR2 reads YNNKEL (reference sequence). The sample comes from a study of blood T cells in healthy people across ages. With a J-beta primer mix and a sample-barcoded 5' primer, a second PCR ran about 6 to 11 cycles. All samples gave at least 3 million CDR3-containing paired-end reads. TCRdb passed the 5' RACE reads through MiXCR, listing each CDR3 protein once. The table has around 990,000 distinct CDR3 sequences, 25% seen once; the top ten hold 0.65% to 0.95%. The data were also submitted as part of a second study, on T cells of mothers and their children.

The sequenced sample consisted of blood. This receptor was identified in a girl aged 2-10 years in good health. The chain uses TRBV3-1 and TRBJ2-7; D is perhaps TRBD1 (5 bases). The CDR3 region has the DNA TGTGCCAGCAGCCAAGCCAGGGCCTCCTACGAGCAGTACTTC. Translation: CASSQARASYEQYF.